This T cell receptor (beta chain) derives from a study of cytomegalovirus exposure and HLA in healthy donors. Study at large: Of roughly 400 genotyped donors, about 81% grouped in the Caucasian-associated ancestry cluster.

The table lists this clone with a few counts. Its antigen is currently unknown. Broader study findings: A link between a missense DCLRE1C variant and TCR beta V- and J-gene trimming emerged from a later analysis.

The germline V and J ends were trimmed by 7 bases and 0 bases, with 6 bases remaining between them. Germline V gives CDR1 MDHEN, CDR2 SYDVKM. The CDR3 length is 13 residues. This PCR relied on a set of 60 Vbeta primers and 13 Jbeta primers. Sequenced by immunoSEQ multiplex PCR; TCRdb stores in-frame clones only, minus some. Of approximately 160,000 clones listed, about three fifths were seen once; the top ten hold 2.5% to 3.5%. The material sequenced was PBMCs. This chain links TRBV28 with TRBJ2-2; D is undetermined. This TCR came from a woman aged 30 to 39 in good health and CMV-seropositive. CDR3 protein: CASNSANTGELFF. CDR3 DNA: TGTGCCAGCAATTCCGCGAACACCGGGGAGCTGTTTTTT.